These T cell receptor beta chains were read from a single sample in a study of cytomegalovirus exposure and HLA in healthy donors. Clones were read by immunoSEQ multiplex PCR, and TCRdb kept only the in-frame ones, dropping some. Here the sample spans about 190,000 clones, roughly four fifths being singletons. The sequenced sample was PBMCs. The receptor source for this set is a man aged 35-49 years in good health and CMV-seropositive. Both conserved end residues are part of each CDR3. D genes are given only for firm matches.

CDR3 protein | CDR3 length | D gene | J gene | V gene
CASSIEDRAYGYTF | 14 | TRBD1 | TRBJ1-2 | TRBV19
CASSFGQGNQPQHF | 14 | - | TRBJ1-5 | TRBV7-2
CASSQGWVRGREQYF | 15 | TRBD1 | TRBJ2-7 | TRBV4-1
CASGQGNLNWWQFF | 14 | - | TRBJ2-1 | TRBV5-1
CASSIGHPTDTQYF | 14 | - | TRBJ2-3 | TRBV5-1
CASSSRRDTGELFF | 14 | - | TRBJ2-2 | TRBV28
CAWSVQPAGDQNEQFF | 16 | TRBD2 | TRBJ2-1 | TRBV30
CASSPSGGAQETQYF | 15 | - | TRBJ2-5 | TRBV7-9
CASSFGQGGEQYF | 13 | TRBD1 | TRBJ2-7 | TRBV6-6
CVSSPTAGGPRYEQYF | 16 | TRBD2 | TRBJ2-7 | TRBV5-1
CASSSRGIGKLFF | 13 | TRBD1 | TRBJ1-4 | TRBV27
CASSAPPGATTEAFF | 15 | - | TRBJ1-1 | TRBV6-6
CASRTSGTNTGELFF | 15 | TRBD2 | TRBJ2-2 | TRBV28
CASSQDQAGVNTGELFF | 17 | - | TRBJ2-2 | TRBV4-2
CASSLAPAMVRGQETQYF | 18 | TRBD1 | TRBJ2-5 | TRBV7-9
CASSLWTGENYGYTF | 15 | TRBD1 | TRBJ1-2 | TRBV19
CSADRGQGEAFF | 12 | TRBD1 | TRBJ1-1 | TRBV29-1
CAIRGPGGRTDTQYF | 15 | TRBD1 | TRBJ2-3 | TRBV10-3
CAWRSGRLKIAGGKDEQFF | 19 | TRBD2 | TRBJ2-1 | TRBV30
CASSHRSSGGTGELFF | 16 | TRBD2 | TRBJ2-2 | TRBV18
CARDRLAGTYEQYF | 14 | TRBD2 | TRBJ2-7 | TRBV10-1
CASSPRQSGVQFF | 13 | - | TRBJ2-1 | TRBV9
CASSQLYGGSSYNEQFF | 17 | TRBD2 | TRBJ2-1 | TRBV4-2
CASSLYQVTGFNQPQHF | 17 | - | TRBJ1-5 | TRBV7-9
CASSLGGLPAGELFF | 15 | TRBD2 | TRBJ2-2 | TRBV28
CASSSGHDYTGELFF | 15 | - | TRBJ2-2 | TRBV11-3
CASSTGTLGHEAFF | 14 | - | TRBJ1-1 | TRBV28
CSSSWTGEAYEQYF | 14 | TRBD1 | TRBJ2-7 | TRBV7-9
CASFRGVGETQYF | 13 | TRBD2 | TRBJ2-5 | TRBV6-6
CASSSPSGGPTYEQYF | 16 | TRBD2 | TRBJ2-7 | TRBV5-1
CASSLEWEVYNEQFF | 15 | - | TRBJ2-1 | TRBV7-9
CAAMSSYNSPLHF | 13 | - | TRBJ1-6 | TRBV30
CASRDTSGGALEQFF | 15 | TRBD2 | TRBJ2-1 | TRBV6-1
CASSQTGLAKNIQYF | 15 | TRBD1 | TRBJ2-4 | TRBV11-1
CASSFGEEAEAFF | 13 | - | TRBJ1-1 | TRBV7-8
CASSANRGGEAFF | 13 | TRBD1 | TRBJ1-1 | TRBV5-5
CASSPRASQETQYF | 14 | - | TRBJ2-5 | TRBV27
CASSIDRGQGATGNQPQHF | 19 | TRBD1 | TRBJ1-5 | TRBV19
CASSQDVRLAGADTQYF | 17 | TRBD2 | TRBJ2-3 | TRBV14
CASSVAGKSTDTQYF | 15 | - | TRBJ2-3 | TRBV6-1
CASSVGTRDNEQFF | 14 | TRBD2 | TRBJ2-1 | TRBV9
CASSVGTSGQETQYF | 15 | TRBD2 | TRBJ2-5 | TRBV9
CASSLVAGHKKTQYF | 15 | TRBD2 | TRBJ2-5 | TRBV7-9
CASSPRTGRAFF | 12 | - | TRBJ1-1 | TRBV7-7
CASRRRLPPPDTQYF | 15 | - | TRBJ2-3 | TRBV2
CASSLAGTEQFF | 12 | - | TRBJ2-1 | TRBV11-3
CASSLGVGDRGRVWYGYTF | 19 | TRBD1 | TRBJ1-2 | TRBV7-2